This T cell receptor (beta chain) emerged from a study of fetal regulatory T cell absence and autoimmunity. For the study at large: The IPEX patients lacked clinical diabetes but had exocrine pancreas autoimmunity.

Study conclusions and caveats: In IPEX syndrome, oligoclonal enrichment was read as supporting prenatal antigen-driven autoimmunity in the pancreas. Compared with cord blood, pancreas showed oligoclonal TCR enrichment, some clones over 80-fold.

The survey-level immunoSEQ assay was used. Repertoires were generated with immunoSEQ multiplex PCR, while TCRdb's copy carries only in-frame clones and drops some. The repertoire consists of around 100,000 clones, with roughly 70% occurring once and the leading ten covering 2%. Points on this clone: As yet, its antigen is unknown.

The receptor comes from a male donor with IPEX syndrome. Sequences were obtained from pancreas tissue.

The CDR3 here is CASSRTGNTEAFF. As DNA, the CDR3 is TGTGCCAGCAGCCGAACAGGCAACACTGAAGCTTTCTTT. J is TRBJ1-1 and V is TRBV27, with D perhaps TRBD1 (5 bases). Germline CDR1 reads MNHEY; CDR2 reads SMNVEV (reference sequence). This CDR3 contains 13 residues. Trimming cost V 6 bases and J 2 bases, with 10 bases left between them.